Following are 23 T cell receptor beta chains from one sample sequenced in a study of cytomegalovirus exposure and HLA in healthy donors. In the PCR, 60 Vbeta and 13 Jbeta primers were used. This table comes from immunoSEQ multiplex PCR, and its TCRdb copy is limited to in-frame clones, with some not included. The profile shows roughly 120,000 clones, about 86% of them singletons. Sequenced input: PBMCs. Every receptor here comes from a man in his forties or fifties in good health and CMV-seronegative.

CDR3 sequence reads: CASSQDPGGTPQPQHF. For the CDR3, the DNA is TGCGCCAGCAGCCAAGATCCCGGGGGAACCCCCCAGCCCCAGCATTTT. This rearrangement joins TRBV4-1 to TRBJ1-5; weak D call: TRBD1 (5 bases). Between the trimmed V and J ends, which lost 0 bases and 7 bases, there was a span of 16 bases. The length of the CDR3 is 16 residues. Germline CDR1 is MGHRA and CDR2 is YSYEKL.

This clone was detected only once. This chain uses TRBV14 with TRBJ1-2; 7 positions agree with TRBD1. The V gene's germline CDR1 is SGHDN and CDR2 FVKESK. This CDR3 contains 14 residues. The V and J ends lost 2 bases and 3 bases, in that order; junction bases with no gene match: 3. As DNA, the CDR3 is TGTGCCAGCAGCCAAAGCACAGGGGACTATGGCTACACCTTC. Translation: CASSQSTGDYGYTF. The full variable domain, rest sourced from reference TRBV14 and TRBJ1-2, is EAGVTQFPSHSVIEKGQTVTLRCDPISGHDNLYWYRRVMGKEIKFLLHFVKESKQDESGMPNNRFLAERTGGTYSTLKVQPAELEDSGVYFCASSQSTGDYGYTFGSGTRLTVV.

In this sample, this clone turned up once. The gene calls are TRBV30 and TRBJ1-5, with a weak D call TRBD1 (5 bases). Per the germline V gene, CDR1 is GTSNPN and CDR2 is SVGIG (reference sequence). Trimming cost V 1 base and J 8 bases, with 12 bases left between them. The CDR3 contains 13 residues. This chain's CDR3 is CAWSGQRVEPQHF. The CDR3 DNA reads TGTGCCTGGAGTGGACAGCGGGTGGAGCCCCAGCATTTT.

V and J are TRBV7-2 and TRBJ1-1; the D gene is possibly TRBD1 (5 bases). This CDR3 is 14 amino acids long. Trimming shortened V by 5 bases and J by 4 bases, and 14 bases separated the two germline ends. Germline loops: CDR1 SGHTA, CDR2 FQGNSA. The CDR3 protein is CASSPGRVVTEAFF. CDR3 bases: TGTGCCAGCAGCCCAGGCAGGGTGGTCACTGAAGCTTTCTTT.

This chain links TRBV28 with TRBJ2-5; 10 bases fit TRBD2. CDR1 is MDHEN, CDR2 SYDVKM, per germline. The V gene end was trimmed by 5 bases and the J gene end by 3 bases; junction bases not matched to a gene: 6. This CDR3 has 15 residues. Here the CDR3 reads CASSSGGATEETQYF. CDR3 in DNA: TGTGCCAGCAGTAGCGGGGGGGCGACGGAAGAGACCCAGTACTTC.

The V call is TRBV5-6, the J call TRBJ1-2, with TRBD1 matching over 7 bases. Germline lookup yields CDR1 SGHDT and CDR2 YYEEEE. Trimming removed 0 bases from V and 5 bases from J; junction bases left unmatched: 10. CDR3 length: 16 residues. The CDR3: CASSLANGQASYGYTF. The CDR3 nucleotides read TGTGCCAGCAGCTTGGCCAACGGACAGGCTAGTTATGGCTACACCTTC.

V and J are TRBV7-2 and TRBJ2-3; 10 bases are a match to TRBD2. With V trimmed by 4 bases and J by 6 bases, 7 bases remained unmatched. The CDR3 runs 15 residues. Germline lookup yields CDR1 SGHTA and CDR2 FQGNSA. As DNA, the CDR3 is TGTGCCAGCAGCTCAGCGGGGGGGACGGGGGATACGCAGTATTTT. This sequence encodes CASSSAGGTGDTQYF.

The chain has TRBV6-5 and TRBJ1-2, with 8 nucleotides matching TRBD1. Looked up from germline, CDR1 is MNHEY and CDR2 is SVGAGI. After removal of 6 bases from V and 8 bases from J, the junction contained 8 bases not matched to a gene. The CDR3 length is 13 residues. Here the CDR3 DNA reads TGTGCCAGCAGCCCGGGACAGGCGACGGGCTACACCTTC. Translated: CASSPGQATGYTF.

This sequence joins TRBV5-1 and TRBJ2-5; TRBD2 matches 8 bases. V shed 1 base and J 5 bases; nucleotides not matched to a gene: 10. There are 16 residues in the CDR3. Germline V gives CDR1 SGHRS, CDR2 YFSETQ. CDR3 loop: CASSLYRGGPGETQYF. The CDR3 DNA follows: TGCGCCAGCAGCTTGTATCGGGGGGGCCCTGGGGAGACCCAGTACTTC.

The rearrangement links TRBV27 to TRBJ2-2; maybe TRBD1 (6 bases). V lost 2 bases, J lost 4 bases, and 11 bases lay in between. Germline V CDR1 and CDR2: MNHEY, SMNVEV (reference sequence). The CDR3 has 15 amino acids. CDR3 bases: TGTGCCAGCAGTTTACTGGGACACCCCACCGGGGAGCTGTTTTTT. Translating it yields CASSLLGHPTGELFF.

The gene calls are TRBV28 and TRBJ2-1; TRBD2 agrees at 9 bases. Germline trimming cut 8 bases from V and 3 bases from J; bases unmatched to any gene: 8. The CDR3 spans 15 residues. CDR1 is MDHEN, CDR2 SYDVKM, per germline. The CDR3 is CASGSSGGRYNEQFF. CDR3 coding DNA: TGTGCCAGCGGGAGTAGCGGGGGCCGCTACAATGAGCAGTTCTTC.

The CDR3 sequence: CASSLTRGRASYENSPLHF. For the CDR3, the DNA is TGTGCCAGCAGCCTAACCAGGGGCAGGGCCTCCTACGAGAATTCACCCCTCCACTTT. The genes are TRBV21-1 and TRBJ1-6; TRBD1 was called by the table and not checked on the DNA. TRBV21-1 is noted as a pseudogene. This CDR3 has 19 residues.

The rearrangement links TRBV6-6 to TRBJ1-5, with D perhaps TRBD1 (5 bases). The CDR3 contains 12 residues. Germline-derived CDR1 and CDR2 are MNHNY and SVGAGI (reference sequence). V was cut by 8 bases and J by 12 bases, with 17 bases left in between. CDR3 sequence (DNA): TGTGCCAGCTCGATAGGGGAGGATAACCAGCATTTT. Translating it yields CASSIGEDNQHF.

The CDR3 nucleotides read TGTGCCAGCAGCCGTAACAATGAGCAGTTCTTC. Translating it yields CASSRNNEQFF. The chain links TRBV7-9 to TRBJ2-1, with D hard to call. Germline CDR1 is SEHNR and CDR2 is FQNEAQ (reference sequence). This CDR3 region has 11 residues. The V end lost 5 bases, the J end lost 5 bases, and 4 bases lay between the germline ends.

This clone has only a few counts. The gene calls are TRBV28 and TRBJ2-1; tentatively, D is TRBD2 (8 bases). V dropped 5 bases and J dropped 9 bases, with 20 bases sitting between them. The germline V gene encodes CDR1 MDHEN and CDR2 SYDVKM. The CDR3 totals 15 residues. The CDR3 spells CASSPGTVRGGEQFF. CDR3 bases: TGTGCCAGCAGTCCGGGGACAGTACGGGGGGGTGAGCAGTTCTTC.

This chain uses TRBV15 with TRBJ1-1; D not resolved. V was pared by 3 bases and J by 0 bases, with 8 bases between. The CDR3 extends over 14 amino acids. Looked up from germline, CDR1 is LNHNV and CDR2 is YYDKDF (reference sequence). CDR3 sequence: CATSRRSVNTEAFF. As DNA, the CDR3 is TGTGCCACCAGCAGGCGGAGTGTGAACACTGAAGCTTTCTTT.

The chain links TRBV6-1 to TRBJ1-1; the D is unclear. The V gene's germline CDR1 is MNHNS and CDR2 SASEGT. Trimming shortened V by 5 bases and J by 6 bases, and 13 bases separated the two germline ends. This CDR3 has 13 amino acids. The CDR3 DNA follows: TGTGCCAGCAGTCTAATTGAGGGTTCTGAAGCTTTCTTT. The encoded protein is CASSLIEGSEAFF.

This chain joins TRBV4-3 and TRBJ2-2; TRBD2 matches at 10 bases. The CDR3 runs 17 residues. Germline-derived CDR1 and CDR2 are LGHNA and YSLEER. V shed 0 bases and J 7 bases; nucleotides not matched to a gene: 8. In DNA form, the CDR3 reads TGCGCCAGCAGCCAAGAATCGAGCGGGGGGGGTGACGGGGAGCTGTTTTTT. Translated: CASSQESSGGGDGELFF.

The genes are TRBV28 and TRBJ1-5; D is possibly TRBD1 (5 bases). The V and J ends lost 6 bases and 4 bases respectively, with 19 bases between them. The germline gives CDR1 MDHEN, CDR2 SYDVKM. The CDR3 consists of 16 residues. The DNA for the CDR3 is TGTGCCAGCAGCCATACCCGGGGGTCGGGGAATCAGCCCCAGCATTTT. It translates to CASSHTRGSGNQPQHF.

V usage is TRBV5-4 and J usage is TRBJ1-4; TRBD1 matches at 9 bases. Germline trimming cut 4 bases from V and 7 bases from J; bases unmatched to any gene: 8. The CDR3 spans 15 residues. Germline V lookup: CDR1 SGHNT, CDR2 YYREEE (reference sequence). The CDR3 region has the DNA TGTGCCAGCAGCATCCGGGACAGGGATGGTGAAAAACTGTTTTTT. The encoded protein is CASSIRDRDGEKLFF.

With respect to this clone: The same CDR3 also results from other DNA sequences found in this sample. The chain couples TRBV6-5 to TRBJ2-7; maybe TRBD1 (5 bases). CDR1 is MNHEY, CDR2 SVGAGI, per germline. The CDR3 has 13 amino acids. The V and J ends lost 6 bases and 4 bases respectively, with 13 bases between them. The CDR3 DNA reads TGTGCCAGCAGGCAGGGTGCAGCTTACGAGCAGTACTTC. Translation: CASRQGAAYEQYF.

The chain has TRBV4-1 and TRBJ1-3; the D is unclear. The CDR3 is made up of 16 amino acids. Germline CDR1 and CDR2: MGHRA and YSYEKL. The V end lost 4 bases, the J end lost 0 bases, and 13 bases lay between the germline ends. In nucleotides, the CDR3 is TGCGCCAGCAGCCTCCAGCCGGGTAGCTCTGGAAACACCATATATTTT. Protein: CASSLQPGSSGNTIYF.

The DNA for the CDR3 is TGCAGCGTTGGGACAGCCTACGAGCAGTACTTC. It translates to CSVGTAYEQYF. The chain couples TRBV29-1 to TRBJ2-7; a possible D gene is TRBD1 (6 bases). The CDR3 length is 11 residues. Trimming removed 4 bases at V and 2 bases at J, with 6 bases between. The germline gives CDR1 SQVTM, CDR2 ANQGSEA.